Presented here are 4 T cell receptor beta chains from one specimen sequenced in a study of T-cell memory formation after mild COVID-19. TCRdb independently ran MiXCR on the 5' RACE reads; one entry per CDR3 protein. The sample holds 260,000 or so distinct CDR3 sequences, around 17% seen once. The sequencing sample was made of PBMCs or a T cell subset sorted from them (not recorded which). These receptors all come from a man younger than 30 who had mild COVID-19 (a few samples of this study predate the infection). Cell type and time point are not known.

This clonotype showed up just a few times. The rearrangement joins TRBV20-1 to TRBJ1-6; D remains unclear. Trimming shortened V by 6 bases and J by 8 bases, and 14 bases separated the two germline ends. Per the germline V gene, CDR1 is DFQATT and CDR2 is SNEGSKA (reference sequence). CDR3 length: 13 amino acids. DNA of the CDR3: TGCAGTGCCAGGTCCATTTCGGATTCACCCCTCCACTTT. It translates to CSARSISDSPLHF.

This clonotype was counted between two and nine times. The CDR3 coding sequence is TGTGCCAGCACCGTGACGGGACCCCTCTACGAGCAGTACTTC. As protein: CASTVTGPLYEQYF. This sequence joins TRBV21-1 and TRBJ2-7; the table's D call, TRBD1, has no DNA check behind it. TRBV21-1 is designated a pseudogene. The CDR3 spans 14 residues.

V usage is TRBV3-1 and J usage is TRBJ2-5; D unresolved. V lost 5 bases, J lost 0 bases, and 10 bases lay in between. Germline CDR1 is LGHDT and CDR2 is YNNKEL (reference sequence). The CDR3 spans 14 residues. CDR3 in amino acids: CASSRHQYQETQYF. CDR3 nucleotide sequence: TGTGCCAGCAGCAGACACCAGTACCAAGAGACCCAGTACTTC.

The rearrangement links TRBV5-1 to TRBJ2-7; D unresolved. This CDR3 region has 12 residues. Germline values: CDR1 SGHRS, CDR2 YFSETQ. V was cut by 5 bases and J by 5 bases, with 11 bases left in between. The CDR3 is CASRSGTDEQYF. Written as DNA, the CDR3 is TGCGCCAGCAGGTCCGGTACTGACGAGCAGTACTTC.